This T cell receptor (beta chain) came from a study of T-cell memory formation after mild COVID-19. Looking at the study overall: For the most part, TCR clusters were specific to one donor.

TCRdb processed the 5' RACE reads anew with MiXCR; each CDR3 protein has one entry. The sample has around 140,000 distinct CDR3 sequences; about 6.1% are singletons. This clonotype has only a few counts. Its target is not known. Study-wide results and caveats: Among clones contracting day 15 to 85, CD4/CD8 was balanced, whereas later expanders leaned CD4+.

The germline V gene encodes CDR1 SGHAT and CDR2 FQNNGV. The CDR3 runs 16 residues. Trimming pared 3 bases from V and 1 base from J, leaving 14 bases between. The chain employs TRBV11-2 and TRBJ2-3; D uncertain. This receptor was identified in an adult woman who had mild COVID-19 (a few samples of this study predate the infection). Cell type and time point are not known. The material sequenced was PBMCs or a T cell subset sorted from them (not recorded which). The CDR3 is CASSLGLVSGTDTQYF. The CDR3 DNA reads as TGTGCCAGCAGCTTGGGCCTAGTTTCTGGCACAGATACGCAGTATTTT. Full variable domain (rest looked up from reference TRBV11-2 and TRBJ2-3): EAGVAQSPRYKIIEKRQSVAFWCNPISGHATLYWYQQILGQGPKLLIQFQNNGVVDDSQLPKDRFSAERLKGVDSTLKIQPAKLEDSAVYLCASSLGLVSGTDTQYFGPGTRLTVL.